Many counts were recorded for the clone carrying this TCR beta chain. The record originates from a study of T cells after yellow fever vaccination. Germline V CDR1 and CDR2: KGHSH, LQKENI. The CDR3 has 18 residues. V dropped 2 bases and J dropped 2; count of bases not matched to a gene: 7. TCRdb recomputed calls from the 5' RACE reads with MiXCR, one row per CDR3 protein. Among fewer than 150,000 distinct CDR3 sequences listed, 7.2% were seen once. This clonotype was obtained from a man younger than 35 who received the YFV17D yellow fever vaccine. This material consisted of CD4+ T cells sorted from PBMCs, taken about 49 days after the first yellow fever vaccination. V is TRBV18 and J is TRBJ2-4, with 12 bases fitting TRBD2. The CDR3 loop reads CASSPRLAGALSKNIQYF. The CDR3 region has the DNA TGTGCCAGCTCACCAAGACTAGCGGGAGCCTTATCCAAAAACATTCAGTACTTC.